This passage covers 18 T cell receptor beta chains from one sample sequenced in a study of T-cell reconstitution after alpha-beta-depleted transplantation in children. Construction of the TCRbeta library involved unique molecular identifiers. TCRdb redid the calling of the PCR reads with MiXCR, one entry per CDR3 protein. The sample shows 500,000 to 600,000 distinct CDR3 sequences, approximately 20% of them seen only once. Source: PBMCs from the stem cell graft donor, taken from the stem cell graft. All receptors come from a human donor who donated a stem cell graft to a child with acute lymphoblastic leukemia.

The chain links TRBV7-2 to TRBJ2-1; 11 positions match TRBD1. This CDR3 spans 16 amino acids. Germline V lookup: CDR1 SGHTA, CDR2 FQGNSA. Trimming took 5 bases from V and 5 from J; bases not matched to a gene: 8. The CDR3 here is CASSPWDRGLNNEQFF. CDR3 bases: TGTGCCAGCAGCCCATGGGACAGGGGGTTGAACAATGAGCAGTTCTTC.

This clonotype was seen only a few times. This sequence joins TRBV11-2 and TRBJ2-6, with 7 bases lining up with TRBD1. Germline CDR1 SGHAT, CDR2 FQNNGV. Trimming at V came to 1 base and at J to 0 bases, leaving 12 bases not matched to a gene. The CDR3 covers 20 residues. CDR3 DNA sequence: TGTGCCAGCAGCTTAGGGGCTTTGGGACAGCTAGTCTCTGGGGCCAACGTCCTGACTTTC. Its translation: CASSLGALGQLVSGANVLTF.

This clonotype was seen a handful of times. The chain is built from TRBV12-3 or TRBV12-4 and TRBJ1-1; perhaps TRBD1 as D (5 bases). The CDR3 is 16 amino acids. The V and J ends lost 7 bases and 0 bases respectively, with 18 bases between them. CDR3 bases: TGTGCCAGCACCTCCCAAATGGGACGGATGAACACTGAAGCTTTCTTT. Its translation is CASTSQMGRMNTEAFF.

This clonotype was detected only a few times. This sequence joins TRBV14 and TRBJ2-1; 7 nucleotides agree with TRBD1. V lost 0 bases to trimming and J lost 8 bases; unmatched junction nucleotides: 13. The CDR3 runs 17 residues. Germline CDR1 is SGHDN and CDR2 is FVKESK. This CDR3 reads CASSQDLVGQALDEQFF. The CDR3 coding sequence is TGTGCCAGCAGCCAAGATCTCGTCGGACAGGCCTTGGATGAGCAGTTCTTC.

This clonotype has just a few counts. The CDR3 DNA follows: TGCGCCAGCAGTGAGGCCGGCACTGAAGCTTTCTTT. The encoded protein is CASSEAGTEAFF. J is TRBJ1-1 and V is TRBV10-2; D gene unclear. CDR1 and CDR2 (germline): WSHSY, SAAADI. The CDR3 length is 12 residues. V was pared by 2 bases and J by 4 bases, with 5 bases between.

The chain couples TRBV12-3 or TRBV12-4 to TRBJ2-1; possible D gene TRBD2, 6 bases. This CDR3 spans 12 amino acids. V lost 6 bases and J lost 15, with 18 bases in between. For the CDR3, the DNA is TGTGCCAGCAGCACACCCCGGGGGAGTACGTTCTTC. It is translated as CASSTPRGSTFF.

This chain connects TRBV20-1 to TRBJ2-2, with 15 nucleotides matching TRBD2. After removal of 5 bases from V and 2 bases from J, the junction contained 12 bases not matched to a gene. Per germline, CDR1 DFQATT and CDR2 SNEGSKA (reference sequence). This CDR3 has 19 amino acids. CDR3 amino acids: CSAEDPGLAGGPNTGELFF. As DNA, the CDR3 is TGCAGTGCTGAGGACCCTGGACTAGCGGGAGGGCCCAACACCGGGGAGCTGTTTTTT.

J is TRBJ2-7 and V is TRBV2; D tentatively fits TRBD1 or TRBD2 (5 bases each). Germline loops: CDR1 SNHLY, CDR2 FYNNEI. Trimming removed 4 bases from V and 3 bases from J, with 13 bases in between. There are 14 residues in the CDR3. DNA for the CDR3: TGTGCCAGCAGTGTAGGGGACGGAGGCTACGAGCAGTACTTC. This translates into CASSVGDGGYEQYF. Full variable domain (missing parts from reference TRBV2 and TRBJ2-7): EPEVTQTPSHQVTQMGQEVILRCVPISNHLYFYWYRQILGQKVEFLVSFYNNEISEKSEIFDDQFSVERPDGSNFTLKIRSTKLEDSAMYFCASSVGDGGYEQYFGPGTRLTVT.

V usage is TRBV10-3 and J usage is TRBJ2-5, with a possible D match to TRBD1 (6 bases). V was pared by 6 bases and J by 1 base, with 9 bases between. The CDR3 runs 13 residues. CDR1 is ENHRY, CDR2 SYGVKD, per germline. The CDR3 nucleotides are TGTGCCATCAGCGGGACAACCCAAGAGACCCAGTACTTC. Its protein product is CAISGTTQETQYF.

This clonotype was observed a handful of times. The chain joins TRBV20-1 to TRBJ1-2; possible D gene TRBD1, 5 bases. The CDR3 has 13 residues. The germline V gene has CDR1 DFQATT and CDR2 SNEGSKA (reference sequence). The V end was cut by 2 bases, the J end by 7 bases, with 14 bases between. The CDR3 bases are TGCAGTGCTAGACCCCCCCCGAGGGGTGGCTACACCTTC. It translates to CSARPPPRGGYTF.

V is TRBV11-2 and J is TRBJ2-1; D gene ambiguous. V was shortened by 3 bases and J by 13 bases, with 7 bases between the two germline ends. This CDR3 region has 10 residues. Germline V lookup: CDR1 SGHAT, CDR2 FQNNGV. CDR3 residues: CASSLTEQFF. CDR3 nucleotides: TGTGCCAGCAGCTTGACTGAACAGTTCTTC.

This rearrangement joins TRBV24-1 to TRBJ1-5; maybe TRBD1 (6 bases). Trimming removed 5 bases from V and 1 base from J, with 17 bases in between. Germline values: CDR1 KGHDR, CDR2 SFDVKD. This CDR3 is built from 17 residues. CDR3 bases: TGTGCCACCAGTGTCGCTAGGGGGAGAAGAAGCAATCAGCCCCAGCATTTT. Amino acid sequence: CATSVARGRRSNQPQHF.

This clonotype was observed a few times. The chain has TRBV20-1 and TRBJ2-7; possible D gene TRBD1, 6 bases. The germline V and J ends were trimmed by 1 base and 2 bases, with 18 bases remaining between them. This CDR3 spans 16 amino acids. Germline values: CDR1 DFQATT, CDR2 SNEGSKA (reference sequence). The CDR3 is CSARAPNRAYPYEQYF. In DNA, the CDR3 is TGCAGTGCTAGAGCACCGAACAGGGCGTACCCCTACGAGCAGTACTTC.

This clonotype was detected only a few times. The CDR3 region has the DNA TGCGCCAGCAGCCAAGTGGGCGCTGGCAATGAGCAGTTCTTC. The encoded protein is CASSQVGAGNEQFF. The chain recombines TRBV4-1 with TRBJ2-1, with no clear D. The germline CDR1 and CDR2 sequences are MGHRA and YSYEKL. V was clipped by 1 base and J by 6 bases, with 10 bases between them. There are 14 residues in the CDR3.

This clonotype was counted between two and nine times. The CDR3 loop reads CASSLYRDIAYEQYF. The CDR3 DNA follows: TGTGCCAGCAGTCTCTACCGGGACATCGCCTACGAGCAGTACTTC. J is TRBJ2-7 and V is TRBV27, with D tentatively TRBD1 (6 bases). V was clipped by 5 bases and J by 2 bases, with 16 bases between them. Germline loops: CDR1 MNHEY, CDR2 SMNVEV (reference sequence). The CDR3 spans 15 residues.

This clonotype came up a few times. This chain links TRBV5-6 with TRBJ2-7, with D unclear. CDR3 length: 16 residues. V lost 2 bases to trimming and J lost 3 bases, with 18 bases between them. Germline V CDR1 and CDR2: SGHDT, YYEEEE. CDR3 bases: TGTGCCAGCAGCTTAAGTGTGGCTACGAATCTCTACGAGCAGTACTTC. It translates to CASSLSVATNLYEQYF.

This clonotype was counted only a few times. J is TRBJ1-2 and V is TRBV18; 7 bases map to TRBD1. The CDR3 consists of 15 residues. CDR1 and CDR2 (germline): KGHSH, LQKENI. The junction had 8 bases not matched to a gene; V was cut back by 3 bases and J by 4 bases. CDR3 DNA sequence: TGTGCCAGCTCACCGGGACAGTCCGCCGGCTATGGCTACACCTTC. Translation: CASSPGQSAGYGYTF.

This clonotype was picked up a small number of times. The CDR3 sequence is CASIGDRAPYEQYF. Here the CDR3 DNA reads TGTGCCAGCATCGGGGACAGGGCTCCCTACGAGCAGTACTTC. This chain connects TRBV12-3 or TRBV12-4 to TRBJ2-7, with TRBD1 matching 9 bases. CDR3 length equals 14 residues. V was clipped by 7 bases and J by 2 bases; unmatched bases: 6.